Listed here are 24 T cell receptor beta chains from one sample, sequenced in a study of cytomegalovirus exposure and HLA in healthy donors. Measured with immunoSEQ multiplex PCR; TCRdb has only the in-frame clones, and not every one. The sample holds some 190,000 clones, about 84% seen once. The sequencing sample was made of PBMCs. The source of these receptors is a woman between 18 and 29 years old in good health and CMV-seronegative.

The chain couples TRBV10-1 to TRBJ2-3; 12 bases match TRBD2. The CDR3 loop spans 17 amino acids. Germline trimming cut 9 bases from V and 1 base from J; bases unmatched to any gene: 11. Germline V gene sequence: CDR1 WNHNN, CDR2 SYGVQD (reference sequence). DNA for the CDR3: TGCGCCAGGCCTAGCGGGGGGGTACTTCTCGGCACAGATACGCAGTATTTT. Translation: CARPSGGVLLGTDTQYF.

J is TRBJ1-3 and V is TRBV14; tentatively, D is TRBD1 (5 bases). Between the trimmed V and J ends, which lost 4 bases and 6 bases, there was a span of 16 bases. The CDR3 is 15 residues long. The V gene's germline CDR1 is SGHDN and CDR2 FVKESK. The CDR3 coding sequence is TGTGCCAGCAGCCTGGGGCGGGGGACGGAAAACACCATATATTTT. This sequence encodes CASSLGRGTENTIYF.

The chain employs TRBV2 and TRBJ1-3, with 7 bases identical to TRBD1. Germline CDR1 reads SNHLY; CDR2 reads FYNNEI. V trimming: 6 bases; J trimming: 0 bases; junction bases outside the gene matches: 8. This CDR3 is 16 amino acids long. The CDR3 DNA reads TGTGCCAGCAGAGACGGACAGGACTCCTCTGGAAACACCATATATTTT. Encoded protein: CASRDGQDSSGNTIYF.

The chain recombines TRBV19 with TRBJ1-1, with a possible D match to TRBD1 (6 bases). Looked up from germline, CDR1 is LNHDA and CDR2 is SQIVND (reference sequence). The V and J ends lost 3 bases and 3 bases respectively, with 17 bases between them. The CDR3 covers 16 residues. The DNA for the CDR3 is TGTGCCAGTAGTATTGGGCGACAGGAAAGGGACACTGAAGCTTTCTTT. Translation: CASSIGRQERDTEAFF.

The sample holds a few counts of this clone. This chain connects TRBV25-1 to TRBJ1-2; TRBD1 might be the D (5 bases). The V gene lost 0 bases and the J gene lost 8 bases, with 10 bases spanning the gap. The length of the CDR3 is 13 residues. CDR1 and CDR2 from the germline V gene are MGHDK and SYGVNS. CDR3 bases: TGTGCCAGCAGTGAATATGCTCAGGGCGGCTACACCTTC. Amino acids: CASSEYAQGGYTF.

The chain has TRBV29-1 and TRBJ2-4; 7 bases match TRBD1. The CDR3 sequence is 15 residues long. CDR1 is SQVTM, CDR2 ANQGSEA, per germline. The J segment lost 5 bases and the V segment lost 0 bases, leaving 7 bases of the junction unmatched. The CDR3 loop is CSVEDLPGGQNIQYF. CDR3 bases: TGCAGCGTTGAAGATCTCCCAGGGGGTCAAAACATTCAGTACTTC.

CDR3 nucleotides: TGTGCCAGCAGCGTAGTCGGGCTAGCGGCCTACAATGAGCAGTTCTTC. Protein sequence: CASSVVGLAAYNEQFF. V usage is TRBV9 and J usage is TRBJ2-1, with 7 bases lining up with TRBD2. The CDR3 consists of 16 residues. V shed 0 bases, J shed 2 bases, and the junction held 5 bases outside the gene matches. Germline CDR1 reads SGDLS; CDR2 reads YYNGEE.

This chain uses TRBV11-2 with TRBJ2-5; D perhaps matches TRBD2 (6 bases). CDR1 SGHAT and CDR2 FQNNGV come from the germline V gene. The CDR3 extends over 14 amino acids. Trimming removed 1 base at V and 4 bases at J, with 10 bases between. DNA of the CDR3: TGTGCCAGCAGCTTAGCGGGGGTGGGAGAGACCCAGTACTTC. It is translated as CASSLAGVGETQYF.

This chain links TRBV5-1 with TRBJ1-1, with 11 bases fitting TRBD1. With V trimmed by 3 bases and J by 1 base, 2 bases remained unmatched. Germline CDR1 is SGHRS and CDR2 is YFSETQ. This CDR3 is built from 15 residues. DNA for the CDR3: TGCGCCAGCAGCTCCGGGACAGGGGGGAACACTGAAGCTTTCTTT. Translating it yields CASSSGTGGNTEAFF.

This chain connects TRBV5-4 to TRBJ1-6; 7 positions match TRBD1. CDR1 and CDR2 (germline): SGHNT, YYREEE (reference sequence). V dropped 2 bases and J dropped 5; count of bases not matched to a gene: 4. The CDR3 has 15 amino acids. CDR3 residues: CASSLGGPNNSPLHF. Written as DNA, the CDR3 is TGTGCCAGCAGCTTAGGGGGCCCCAATAATTCACCCCTCCACTTT.

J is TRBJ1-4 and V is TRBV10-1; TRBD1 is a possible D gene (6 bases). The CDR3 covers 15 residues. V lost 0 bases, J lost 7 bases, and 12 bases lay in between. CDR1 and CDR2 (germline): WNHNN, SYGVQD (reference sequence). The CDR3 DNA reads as TGCGCCAGCAGTGAGTCGAGGGGGAACCCTGAAAAACTGTTTTTT. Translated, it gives CASSESRGNPEKLFF.

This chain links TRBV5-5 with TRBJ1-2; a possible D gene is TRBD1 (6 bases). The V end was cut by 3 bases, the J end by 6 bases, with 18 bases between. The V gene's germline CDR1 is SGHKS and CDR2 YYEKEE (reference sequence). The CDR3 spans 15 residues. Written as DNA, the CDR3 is TGTGCCAGCAGCTGGGGGCGCGGCAGGGAAGATGGCTACACCTTC. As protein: CASSWGRGREDGYTF.

CDR3 protein: CASSHRIGEQFF. The CDR3 bases are TGCGCCAGCAGCCACCGTATCGGTGAGCAGTTCTTC. The V gene is TRBV5-1, the J gene TRBJ2-1; D call uncertain. Germline V gives CDR1 SGHRS, CDR2 YFSETQ. The CDR3 length is 12 residues. V was cut by 4 bases and J by 9 bases, with 11 bases left in between.

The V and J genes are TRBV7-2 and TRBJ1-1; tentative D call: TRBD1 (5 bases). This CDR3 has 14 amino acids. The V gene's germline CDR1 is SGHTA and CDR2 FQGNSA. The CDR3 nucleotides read TGTTACAGTTCAAGGGGTTTGGTTTGGACTGAAGCTTTCTTT. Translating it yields CYSSRGLVWTEAFF.

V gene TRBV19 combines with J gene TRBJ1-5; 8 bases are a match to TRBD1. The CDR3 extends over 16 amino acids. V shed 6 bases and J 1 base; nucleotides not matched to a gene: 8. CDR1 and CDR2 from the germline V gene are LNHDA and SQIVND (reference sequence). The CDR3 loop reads CASRAPGQASNQPQHF. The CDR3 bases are TGTGCCAGTAGGGCGCCGGGACAGGCGAGCAATCAGCCCCAGCATTTT. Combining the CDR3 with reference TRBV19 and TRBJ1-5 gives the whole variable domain DGGITQSPKYLFRKEGQNVTLSCEQNLNHDAMYWYRQDPGQGLRLIYYSQIVNDFQKGDIAEGYSVSREKKESFPLTVTSAQKNPTAFYLCASRAPGQASNQPQHFGDGTRLSIL.

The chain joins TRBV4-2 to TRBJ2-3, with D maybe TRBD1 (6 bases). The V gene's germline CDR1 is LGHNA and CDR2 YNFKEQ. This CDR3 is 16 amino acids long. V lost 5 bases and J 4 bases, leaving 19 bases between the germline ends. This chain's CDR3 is CASSSLQGTISDTQYF. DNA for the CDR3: TGTGCCAGCAGCAGTTTGCAGGGGACGATTTCAGATACGCAGTATTTT.

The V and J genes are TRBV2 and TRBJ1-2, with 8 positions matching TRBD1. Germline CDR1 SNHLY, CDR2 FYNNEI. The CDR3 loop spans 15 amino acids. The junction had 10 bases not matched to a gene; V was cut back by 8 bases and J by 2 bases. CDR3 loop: CASERLQGGNYGYTF. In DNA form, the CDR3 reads TGTGCCAGCGAGAGATTACAGGGGGGGAACTATGGCTACACCTTC.

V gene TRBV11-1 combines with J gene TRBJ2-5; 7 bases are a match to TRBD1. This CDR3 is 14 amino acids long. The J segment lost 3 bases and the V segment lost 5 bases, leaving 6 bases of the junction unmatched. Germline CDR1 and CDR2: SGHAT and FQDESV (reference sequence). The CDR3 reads CASSLIDREETQYF. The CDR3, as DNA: TGTGCCAGCAGCCTTATAGACAGGGAAGAGACCCAGTACTTC.

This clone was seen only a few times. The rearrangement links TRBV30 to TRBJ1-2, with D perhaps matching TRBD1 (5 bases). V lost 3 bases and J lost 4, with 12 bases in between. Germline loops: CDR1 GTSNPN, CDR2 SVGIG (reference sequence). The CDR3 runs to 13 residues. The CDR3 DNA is TGTGCCTGGAGGGCCCCAGGGCTCTATGGCTACACCTTC. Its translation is CAWRAPGLYGYTF.

The CDR3 coding sequence is TGTGCCAGCAGGGAGACTAGCGGGAGGGCCGTTGGGGCCAACGTCCTGACTTTC. The encoded protein is CASRETSGRAVGANVLTF. The V and J genes are TRBV27 and TRBJ2-6, with TRBD2 identical over 14 bases. The germline CDR1 and CDR2 sequences are MNHEY and SMNVEV (reference sequence). The CDR3 spans 18 residues. Trimming cost V 6 bases and J 3 bases; bases outside gene matches: 7. The full variable domain, in which reference TRBV27 and TRBJ2-6 provide the parts outside the CDR3, is EAQVTQNPRYLITVTGKKLTVTCSQNMNHEYMSWYRQDPGLGLRQIYYSMNVEVTDKGDVPEGYKVSRKEKRNFPLILESPSPNQTSLYFCASRETSGRAVGANVLTFGAGSRLTVL.

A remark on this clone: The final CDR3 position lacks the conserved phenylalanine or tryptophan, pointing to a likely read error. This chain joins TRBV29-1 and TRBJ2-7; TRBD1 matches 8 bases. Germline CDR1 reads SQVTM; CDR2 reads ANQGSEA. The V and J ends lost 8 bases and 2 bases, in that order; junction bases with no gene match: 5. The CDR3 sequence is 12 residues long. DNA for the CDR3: TGCAGCACACGGACAGGGCCCTACGAGCAGTACTCC. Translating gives CSTRTGPYEQYS.

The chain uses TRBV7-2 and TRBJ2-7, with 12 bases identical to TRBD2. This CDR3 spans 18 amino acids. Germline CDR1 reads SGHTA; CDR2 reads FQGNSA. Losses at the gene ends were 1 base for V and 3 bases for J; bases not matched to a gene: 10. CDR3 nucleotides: TGTGCCAGCAGCTTAGATCCCTCTAGCGGGAGGGCTTTCTACGAGCAGTACTTC. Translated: CASSLDPSSGRAFYEQYF.

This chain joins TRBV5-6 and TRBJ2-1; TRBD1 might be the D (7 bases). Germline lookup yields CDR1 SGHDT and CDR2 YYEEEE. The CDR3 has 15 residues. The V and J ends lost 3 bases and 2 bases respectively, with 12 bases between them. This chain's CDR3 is CASSWQGGPYNEQFF. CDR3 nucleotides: TGTGCCAGCAGCTGGCAGGGGGGCCCCTACAATGAGCAGTTCTTC.

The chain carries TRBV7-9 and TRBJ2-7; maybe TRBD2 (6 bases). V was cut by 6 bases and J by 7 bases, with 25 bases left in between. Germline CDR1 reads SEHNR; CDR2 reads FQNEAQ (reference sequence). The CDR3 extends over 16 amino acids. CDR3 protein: CASSSPLLTLAGEQYF. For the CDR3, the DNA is TGTGCCAGCAGTTCTCCCTTGCTGACTCTGGCGGGAGAGCAGTACTTC.